This T cell receptor (beta chain) was identified in a study of T-cell reconstitution after alpha-beta-depleted transplantation in children. General study results and limits: Several hundred rapidly expanded clones from non-depleted graft cells reportedly supplied alpha-beta T cells about two months post-transplant. The study traced high day-60 TCRbeta diversity in some patients to surviving recipient T cells and thymic progenitors. Newly generated T cells supplied most T-cell counts and diversity one year post-transplant.

There are many counts of this clonotype. The antigen is not known. Unique molecular identifiers were incorporated into the prepared TCRbeta library. One entry per CDR3 protein, called by TCRdb with MiXCR from the PCR reads. Of some 200,000 distinct CDR3 sequences in the sample, roughly 8.3% were seen once. CDR1 and CDR2 from the germline V gene are SGDLS and YYNGEE. This CDR3 region has 16 residues. V shed 0 bases, J shed 2 bases, and the junction held 4 bases outside the gene matches. The material sequenced was PBMCs, mostly from graft donor cells, taken 360 days after TCRalphabeta/CD19-depleted stem cell transplant. The rearrangement uses TRBV9 and TRBJ2-1; 8 nucleotides line up with TRBD1. The sequence was obtained from a male patient between 2 and 10 years old who had a stem cell transplant for acute myeloid leukemia, so the T cells may come from the graft donor. This chain's CDR3 is CASSVGGQAPYNEQFF. CDR3 nucleotide sequence: TGTGCCAGCAGCGTAGGGGGACAGGCCCCCTACAATGAGCAGTTCTTC.